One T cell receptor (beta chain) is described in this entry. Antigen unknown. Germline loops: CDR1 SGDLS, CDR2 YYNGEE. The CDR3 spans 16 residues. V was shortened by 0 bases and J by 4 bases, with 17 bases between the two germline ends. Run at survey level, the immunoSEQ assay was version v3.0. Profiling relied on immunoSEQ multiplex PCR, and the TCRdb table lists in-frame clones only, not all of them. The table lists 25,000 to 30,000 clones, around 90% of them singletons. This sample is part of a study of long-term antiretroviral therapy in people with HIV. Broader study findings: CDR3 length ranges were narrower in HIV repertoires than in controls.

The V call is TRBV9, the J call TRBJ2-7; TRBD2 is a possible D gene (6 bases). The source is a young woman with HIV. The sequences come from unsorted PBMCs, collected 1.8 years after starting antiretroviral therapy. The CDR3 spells CASSVDLASGVYEQYF. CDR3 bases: TGTGCCAGCAGCGTAGACTTAGCGTCGGGGGTTTACGAGCAGTACTTC.